This T cell receptor beta chain was observed in a study of T cells in Graves' hyperthyroidism and ophthalmopathy. Study observations and caveats: A model of 13 V-J pairs discriminated ophthalmopathy from stable hyperthyroidism.

V gave up 6 bases and J gave up 4 bases, with 19 bases separating them. The germline V gene has CDR1 DFQATT and CDR2 SNEGSKA (reference sequence). This CDR3 region has 15 residues. Hyperthyroidism had been newly diagnosed in patients aged 18 to 65, and its duration was under 2 months. The diagnoses drew upon clinical symptoms, serum thyroxine and TRAb, thyroid ultrasound and orbital computed tomography. It was RNA transcripts that yielded the amplified TCR beta CDR3 regions. RT-PCR in the first round (using the HTBI primer set) targeted the TCR CDR3. TCRdb analysed the multiplex PCR reads with MiXCR anew, one entry per CDR3 protein. In the table there are roughly 400,000 distinct CDR3 sequences, 15% to 17% of which are singletons. A few counts support this clonotype. Its antigen is not identified.

The sequencing sample was made of blood. The chain is built from TRBV20-1 and TRBJ2-1; D is perhaps TRBD2 (5 bases). This TCR derives from a woman aged 18-29 years with Graves' hyperthyroidism that later progressed to Graves' ophthalmopathy. Written as DNA, the CDR3 is TGCAGTGCCCCAGTTGGGGAGCTTCAATACAATGAGCAGTTCTTC. Amino acid sequence: CSAPVGELQYNEQFF.